A selection of T cell receptor beta chains follows, all from one sample in a study of blood T cell repertoires in COVID-19. The protocol was immunoSEQ multiplex PCR, while the TCRdb copy is restricted to in-frame clones and leaves out a portion. This table holds tens of thousands of clones, more than 80% found once. The sample comprised peripheral blood. Receptor source: a human donor in a cohort sampled during active COVID-19. Each CDR3 is given with its conserved first and last residue. D genes are given only for firm matches. Rows give clone size only sometimes, using once, few, many, or a class for an expanded clone.

TGCGCCAGCAGTTACTCCGGGACAGGGCCTAGCACAGATACGCAGTATTTT | CASSYSGTGPSTDTQYF | TRBV5-1 | - | TRBD1 | TRBJ2-3
TGTGCCAGCAGCCTCGGACAGGGGGCGCAAGAGACCCAGTACTTC | CASSLGQGAQETQYF | TRBV5-4 | - | TRBD1 | TRBJ2-5
TGCGCCAGCTCTGGGGTAGCGGGGTCCAATGAGCAGTTCTTC | CASSGVAGSNEQFF | TRBV5-1 | - | TRBD2 | TRBJ2-1
TGTGCCAGCAGCACAGGGACAGGGGGCGTAAGCAATCAGCCCCAGCATTTT | CASSTGTGGVSNQPQHF | TRBV5-5 | - | TRBD1 | TRBJ1-5
TGCGCCAGCAGCCAGGGACAGGATTCGGCTTTCTTT | CASSQGQDSAFF | TRBV5-1 | - | TRBD1 | TRBJ1-1
TGTGCCAGCAGCAATACATCTCGCAGGAATGGCTACACCTTC | CASSNTSRRNGYTF | TRBV21-1 | - | - | TRBJ1-2
TGTGCCAGCCAAGGGTTGGGGACTTCTTCGAGGTACTTC | CASQGLGTSSRYF | TRBV6-5 | few | - | TRBJ2-7
TGTGCCAGCAGCACGACAGGGGGCAATGAGCAGTTCTTC | CASSTTGGNEQFF | TRBV9 | - | TRBD1 | TRBJ2-1
TGTGCCAGCAGCCGGACAGGTCAGACAGATACGCAGTATTTT | CASSRTGQTDTQYF | TRBV14 | few | TRBD1 | TRBJ2-3
TGTGCCTGGGAGCGCCCTGGTGGGAACACCATATATTTT | CAWERPGGNTIYF | TRBV30 | - | - | TRBJ1-3
TGTGCCAGCAGCACCTTGAGGGGTCTAGCGGGGACGAACACCGGGGAGCTGTTTTTT | CASSTLRGLAGTNTGELFF | TRBV21-1 | - | - | TRBJ2-2
TGTGCCATCAGTGAGCTGGGCGGGGTAGATTCACCCCTCCACTTT | CAISELGGVDSPLHF | TRBV10-3 | - | - | TRBJ1-6
TGTGCCAGCTCGGGACAGACAGCATATCGCTCTGGGGCCAACGTCCTGACTTTC | CASSGQTAYRSGANVLTF | TRBV18 | - | TRBD1 | TRBJ2-6
TGTGCCAGTAGTATAGATCGAACAGGGGTCCGGGACCTTTACGAGCAGTACTTC | CASSIDRTGVRDLYEQYF | TRBV19 | - | TRBD1 | TRBJ2-7
TGCGCCAGCAGCCAAGATTGGTACCCCGGGGAGGAAGCTTTCTTT | CASSQDWYPGEEAFF | TRBV4-1 | - | - | TRBJ1-1
TGTGCCAGCAGCCAAGGTCGGTATAATTCACCCCTCCACTTT | CASSQGRYNSPLHF | TRBV3-1/TRBV3-2 | - | - | TRBJ1-6
TGTGCCAGCAGTCCTGGGACAGAGTACTACGAGCAGTACTTC | CASSPGTEYYEQYF | TRBV28 | - | TRBD1 | TRBJ2-7
TGCAGTGCTAGTTTTAGCGGGGGCTACGAGCAGTACTTC | CSASFSGGYEQYF | TRBV20-1 | - | TRBD2 | TRBJ2-7